Below, 27 T cell receptor beta chains from the same sample are listed, as sequenced in a study of shared clonotypes between healthy human individuals. CD45RO negativity and positive selection for CCR7 defined naive CD8 cells, a population that excluded terminally differentiated effector memory CD45RA+ cells. Sequencing was performed with immunoSEQ multiplex PCR; in TCRdb, only in-frame clones are kept and a portion is missing. Among about 2.1 million clones listed, 93% were seen once. Sequencing used naive CD8+ T cells from PBMCs. These receptor sequences come from a man aged 18 to 30 in good health. Some clones in this sample may be carry-over from other donors' samples.

This rearrangement joins TRBV4-1 to TRBJ2-5, with D possibly being TRBD2 (5 bases). The V and J ends lost 0 bases and 7 bases respectively, with 21 bases between them. Germline V CDR1 and CDR2: MGHRA, YSYEKL. The CDR3 is 17 residues long. The CDR3 nucleotides read TGCGCCAGCAGCCAAGATGAAACGGCTACGGGATTGGGGACCCAGTACTTC. As protein: CASSQDETATGLGTQYF.

The chain couples TRBV4-1 to TRBJ1-2; weak D call: TRBD1 (5 bases). V was clipped by 3 bases and J by 4 bases, with 15 bases between them. Looked up from germline, CDR1 is MGHRA and CDR2 is YSYEKL. The CDR3 spans 15 residues. The CDR3 here is CASSQRGEYSYGYTF. The CDR3 DNA sequence: TGCGCCAGCAGCCAGCGGGGCGAGTATTCCTATGGCTACACCTTC.

This sequence joins TRBV7-8 and TRBJ2-7; D might be TRBD2 (5 bases). The germline V gene encodes CDR1 SGHVS and CDR2 FQNEAQ. The V gene lost 3 bases and the J gene lost 0 bases, with 15 bases spanning the gap. The CDR3 spans 16 residues. The CDR3 protein is CASSFRTLGRSYEQYF. The CDR3 DNA is TGTGCCAGCAGCTTCCGGACTCTGGGTCGCTCCTACGAGCAGTACTTC.

This clone was counted a single time. The chain recombines TRBV9 with TRBJ2-1, with 7 bases fitting TRBD2. This CDR3 has 16 amino acids. Trimming at V came to 0 bases and at J to 6 bases, leaving 9 bases not matched to a gene. The V gene's germline CDR1 is SGDLS and CDR2 YYNGEE. CDR3 sequence reads: CASSVAGTGGSNEQFF. In DNA, the CDR3 is TGTGCCAGCAGCGTAGCTGGGACGGGAGGCAGCAATGAGCAGTTCTTC.

The chain carries TRBV7-9 and TRBJ2-7; TRBD2 agrees at 13 bases. CDR1 is SEHNR, CDR2 FQNEAQ, per germline (reference sequence). This CDR3 comprises 14 residues. J lost 5 bases, V lost 5 bases, and 3 bases had no gene match. CDR3: CASSRGLAGDEQYF. The CDR3 DNA sequence: TGTGCCAGCAGCCGTGGACTAGCGGGAGACGAGCAGTACTTC.

The V gene is TRBV4-1, the J gene TRBJ2-7, with 10 positions matching TRBD2. V was clipped by 1 base and J by 3 bases; unmatched bases: 9. CDR3 length equals 17 residues. The V gene's germline CDR1 is MGHRA and CDR2 YSYEKL. The CDR3 DNA sequence: TGCGCCAGCAGCCAAGCCGAACTAGCGGGACCAAACTACGAGCAGTACTTC. It specifies CASSQAELAGPNYEQYF.

V is TRBV27 and J is TRBJ1-2; no clear D gene. V lost 3 bases to trimming and J lost 2 bases, with 19 bases between them. The CDR3 extends over 17 amino acids. CDR1 and CDR2 from the germline V gene are MNHEY and SMNVEV (reference sequence). CDR3 nucleotides: TGTGCCAGCAGTTTTTTACGCACGGACGGAGCGAACTATGGCTACACCTTC. As protein: CASSFLRTDGANYGYTF.

The gene calls are TRBV6-5 and TRBJ2-5, with 9 bases identical to TRBD1. The CDR3 has 16 residues. With 0 bases clipped from V and 6 bases from J, the junction kept 8 bases outside the gene matches. Germline V gene sequence: CDR1 MNHEY, CDR2 SVGAGI. CDR3 in DNA: TGTGCCAGCAGTTACTCGAGGACAGGGGTGTGGAAGACCCAGTACTTC. As protein: CASSYSRTGVWKTQYF.

This rearrangement joins TRBV19 to TRBJ2-1; 7 bases line up with TRBD2. V gave up 2 bases and J gave up 7 bases; unmatched junction bases: 8. CDR1 LNHDA and CDR2 SQIVND come from the germline V gene (reference sequence). This CDR3 spans 15 amino acids. The CDR3 spells CASSIRAGVMNEQFF. The CDR3 coding sequence is TGTGCCAGTAGTATAAGGGCGGGAGTGATGAATGAGCAGTTCTTC. The variable domain in full, completed from reference TRBV19 and TRBJ2-1, reads DGGITQSPKYLFRKEGQNVTLSCEQNLNHDAMYWYRQDPGQGLRLIYYSQIVNDFQKGDIAEGYSVSREKKESFPLTVTSAQKNPTAFYLCASSIRAGVMNEQFFGPGTRLTVL.

This chain connects TRBV7-9 to TRBJ2-3; D unclear. CDR3 size: 14 residues. Looked up from germline, CDR1 is SEHNR and CDR2 is FQNEAQ (reference sequence). The CDR3 is CASFRATSTDTQYF. CDR3 in DNA: TGTGCTTCATTCCGGGCGACTAGCACAGATACGCAGTATTTT. The complete variable domain, with remaining parts taken from reference TRBV7-9 and TRBJ2-3, reads DTGVSQNPRHKITKRGQNVTFRCDPISEHNRLYWYRQTLGQGPEFLTYFQNEAQLEKSRLLSDRFSAERPKGSFSTLEIQRTEQGDSAMYLCASFRATSTDTQYFGPGTRLTVL.

The chain employs TRBV7-2 and TRBJ2-7, with 11 bases that match TRBD2. J was trimmed by 1 base and V by 5 bases; bases with no gene match: 7. Looked up from germline, CDR1 is SGHTA and CDR2 is FQGNSA. The CDR3 has 16 amino acids. CDR3 DNA sequence: TGTGCCAGCAGCCTAATTGTAGCGGGGGGGTCCTACGAGCAGTACTTC. The encoded protein is CASSLIVAGGSYEQYF. The whole variable domain, remainder taken from reference TRBV7-2 and TRBJ2-7, is GAGVSQSPSNKVTEKGKDVELRCDPISGHTALYWYRQSLGQGLEFLIYFQGNSAPDKSGLPSDRFSAERTGGSVSTLTIQRTQQEDSAVYLCASSLIVAGGSYEQYFGPGTRLTVT.

V and J are TRBV7-6 and TRBJ2-1; TRBD1 matches 10 bases. Looked up from germline, CDR1 is SGHVS and CDR2 is FNYEAQ. CDR3 length: 15 amino acids. The V and J ends lost 6 bases and 4 bases, in that order; junction bases with no gene match: 6. In nucleotides, the CDR3 is TGTGCCAGCAGTCATCGGGACAGGGGATACAATGAGCAGTTCTTC. It codes for CASSHRDRGYNEQFF.

This clone was seen only once. This chain connects TRBV27 to TRBJ2-7, with D tentatively TRBD1 (5 bases). The germline gives CDR1 MNHEY, CDR2 SMNVEV (reference sequence). V was clipped by 8 bases and J by 6 bases, with 11 bases between them. This CDR3 comprises 11 residues. CDR3 DNA sequence: TGTGCCAGCTTCTCTCAGGGCGAGCAGTACTTC. It specifies CASFSQGEQYF.

This chain uses TRBV7-2 with TRBJ2-1, with TRBD2 matching over 10 bases. J gave up 4 bases and V 4 bases, and 13 bases lay outside the gene matches. The CDR3 has 18 amino acids. Germline CDR1 reads SGHTA; CDR2 reads FQGNSA. In DNA form, the CDR3 reads TGTGCCAGCAGCTCCCCAGCGGGAGGGCCAGGGGGATACAATGAGCAGTTCTTC. Translating gives CASSSPAGGPGGYNEQFF.

V and J are TRBV5-1 and TRBJ2-7; TRBD2 aligns across 14 bases. Per germline, CDR1 SGHRS and CDR2 YFSETQ. V shed 1 base and J 0 bases; nucleotides not matched to a gene: 3. CDR3 length: 17 amino acids. The CDR3: CASSLKGTSGSSYEQYF. The DNA for the CDR3 is TGCGCCAGCAGCTTGAAGGGGACTAGCGGGAGCTCCTACGAGCAGTACTTC.

The chain employs TRBV10-3 and TRBJ1-2, with 7 bases identical to TRBD1. With V trimmed by 2 bases and J by 4 bases, 19 bases remained unmatched. This CDR3 spans 19 amino acids. Germline loops: CDR1 ENHRY, CDR2 SYGVKD. The CDR3 loop reads CAISERRVSRQGGVYGYTF. CDR3 in DNA: TGTGCCATCAGTGAGCGTCGGGTTTCTAGGCAGGGGGGCGTCTATGGCTACACCTTC.

J is TRBJ2-4 and V is TRBV9; either TRBD1 or TRBD2 may fit D (5 bases each). This CDR3 contains 15 residues. Trimming stripped 5 bases from V and 8 bases from J, with 20 bases between. The germline CDR1 and CDR2 sequences are SGDLS and YYNGEE. The CDR3 here is CASREPRDGVHIQYF. DNA of the CDR3: TGTGCCAGCAGAGAACCACGGGACGGAGTACACATTCAGTACTTC.

The chain combines TRBV2 with TRBJ2-1; D is unresolved. Germline values: CDR1 SNHLY, CDR2 FYNNEI. V was trimmed by 4 bases and J by 3 bases, leaving 16 bases between them. This CDR3 is built from 16 residues. The DNA for the CDR3 is TGTGCCAGCAGTGTTGAGACTCCTACCTACTACAATGAGCAGTTCTTC. This encodes CASSVETPTYYNEQFF.

This chain uses TRBV2 with TRBJ2-7; 7 bases align to TRBD1. CDR3 length: 12 amino acids. The ends lost 3 bases at V and 5 bases at J; junction bases unmatched: 1. Germline V lookup: CDR1 SNHLY, CDR2 FYNNEI. The CDR3: CASSDDRDEQYF. The CDR3 DNA sequence: TGTGCCAGCAGTGACGACAGGGACGAGCAGTACTTC.

The chain is built from TRBV5-8 and TRBJ2-7; 10 bases map to TRBD1. J gave up 3 bases and V 4 bases, and 7 bases lay outside the gene matches. The CDR3 is 15 amino acids. Per germline, CDR1 SGHTS and CDR2 YDEGEE. CDR3 coding DNA: TGTGCCAGCAGCGCCGCCGGGACAGGGGTCTACGAGCAGTACTTC. This sequence encodes CASSAAGTGVYEQYF.

V and J are TRBV5-4 and TRBJ2-2; D call uncertain. V was cut by 4 bases and J by 5 bases, with 18 bases left in between. Germline V CDR1 and CDR2: SGHNT, YYREEE (reference sequence). The CDR3 has 16 residues. In nucleotides, the CDR3 is TGTGCCAGCAGCCCTGGTGGCTGGACCGAAACCGGGGAGCTGTTTTTT. Its protein product is CASSPGGWTETGELFF.

V usage is TRBV5-4 and J usage is TRBJ1-4, with a weak D call TRBD1 (6 bases). The germline CDR1 and CDR2 sequences are SGHNT and YYREEE (reference sequence). V was trimmed by 3 bases and J by 7 bases, leaving 13 bases between them. The CDR3 covers 14 residues. CDR3 region: CASSSSQGVEKLFF. CDR3 in DNA: TGTGCCAGCAGCTCGTCACAGGGAGTTGAAAAACTGTTTTTT.

This chain connects TRBV7-9 to TRBJ1-1, with TRBD1 matching over 7 bases. The length of the CDR3 is 15 residues. CDR1 and CDR2 from the germline V gene are SEHNR and FQNEAQ (reference sequence). Trimming took 5 bases from V and 5 from J; bases not matched to a gene: 11. The CDR3 region has the DNA TGTGCCAGCAGCCCGACGACAGGGAGTCGGACTGAAGCTTTCTTT. Protein sequence: CASSPTTGSRTEAFF.

The sample holds one count of this clone. J is TRBJ2-7 and V is TRBV19, with TRBD2 as a possible D gene (6 bases). V dropped 4 bases and J dropped 3 bases, with 13 bases sitting between them. The CDR3 consists of 14 residues. CDR1 LNHDA and CDR2 SQIVND come from the germline V gene (reference sequence). The CDR3 here is CASSTFGGYYEQYF. The CDR3 region has the DNA TGTGCCAGTAGTACCTTCGGGGGATACTACGAGCAGTACTTC.

As DNA, the CDR3 is TGTGCCAGCATTGGGCGTAACACTGAAGCTTTCTTT. Residues: CASIGRNTEAFF. The rearrangement joins TRBV5-4 to TRBJ1-1; no definite D call. Germline CDR1 is SGHNT and CDR2 is YYREEE (reference sequence). This CDR3 is 12 amino acids long. Trimming pared 6 bases from V and 2 bases from J, leaving 8 bases between.

This clone has only one observation. V and J are TRBV30 and TRBJ2-5; TRBD2 might be the D (5 bases). The J call may not be correct, given that the DNA end is closer to TRBJ2-7. Germline V CDR1 and CDR2: GTSNPN, SVGIG (reference sequence). This CDR3 comprises 16 residues. As DNA, the CDR3 is TGTGCCTGGAGTGGAAAGGCTAGCCGTAGGGTCCACGAGCAGTACTTC. Translated, it gives CAWSGKASRRVHEQYF.

With regard to this clone: It may be a read error: a sequence one base away is much more abundant. The sample holds other DNA sequences that translate to the same CDR3. This chain links TRBV9 with TRBJ2-2; no reliable D call. The CDR3 has 13 residues. Germline V CDR1 and CDR2: SGDLS, YYNGEE. V was clipped by 3 bases and J by 1 base, with 4 bases between them. CDR3: CASSAGNTGELFF. The CDR3 DNA is TGTGCCAGCAGCGCAGGGAACACCGGGGAGCTGTTTTTT.